This T cell receptor (beta chain) was sequenced for a study of blood T cell repertoires in COVID-19. This CDR3 contains 16 residues. CDR1 and CDR2 (germline): LNHDA, SQIVND (reference sequence). V was clipped by 5 bases and J by 1 base, with 15 bases between them. TCRdb keeps only in-frame clones here, not all; method: immunoSEQ multiplex PCR. Of hundreds of thousands of clones listed, about nine tenths are singletons. This clone was seen just once. This sequence was found in a woman in her 30s with COVID-19, enrolled during active disease. This chain connects TRBV19 to TRBJ2-4, with a weak D call TRBD2 (7 bases). Sample: peripheral blood. DNA for the CDR3: TGTGCCAGTAGTGGGGGGGCCGAATTCGCCAAAAACATTCAGTACTTC. Translation: CASSGGAEFAKNIQYF. The variable domain in full, with the rest retrieved from reference TRBV19 and TRBJ2-4, is DGGITQSPKYLFRKEGQNVTLSCEQNLNHDAMYWYRQDPGQGLRLIYYSQIVNDFQKGDIAEGYSVSREKKESFPLTVTSAQKNPTAFYLCASSGGAEFAKNIQYFGAGTRLSVL.